This entry concerns a single T cell receptor beta chain. The antigen is unknown. Measured with immunoSEQ multiplex PCR; TCRdb has only the in-frame clones, and not every one. In the table there are under 150,000 clones, 75% to 95% of which are singletons. This CDR3 spans 13 amino acids. Germline V gives CDR1 SGHRS, CDR2 YFSETQ. Trimming cost V 3 bases and J 8 bases; bases outside gene matches: 5. The source of the sample is a study of T cell responses to AZD1222 COVID-19 vaccine. Points from the study as a whole: Targets within unmutated variant regions were reportedly found for nearly half of spike-specific TCRs. Spike was spanned by vaccine-associated CD4 TCRs, with dominance at 160-218 and 743-854.

The chain carries TRBV5-1 and TRBJ1-2, with TRBD1 matching 9 bases. This clonotype originated in an adult in good health. Material: peripheral blood, obtained on day 0 of AZD1222 vaccination. The CDR3 DNA reads TGCGCCAGCAGCTCGAGGACAGGGGAAGGCTACACCTTC. Protein sequence: CASSSRTGEGYTF.